These 16 T cell receptor beta chains originate from one sample sequenced in a study of T cell repertoires in cytomegalovirus infection. No antigens are known for them. Each CDR3 protein is one row after TCRdb ran MiXCR on the reads. The table records some 920,000 distinct CDR3 sequences, about a third of them present only once. This specimen was cultured CD8+ T cells from PBMCs, taken from culture after CMV antigen stimulation. The receptors were gathered from a human donor in good health (CMV status not recorded). Some clones in this sample may be carry-over from other donors' samples.

This clonotype was seen more than once but under ten times. J is TRBJ2-7 and V is TRBV6-2 or TRBV6-3; TRBD2 agrees at 12 bases. CDR3 length equals 16 residues. CDR1 MNHEY and CDR2 SVGEGT come from the germline V gene. The V segment lost 0 bases and the J segment 5 bases; nucleotides outside the gene matches: 5. The CDR3 sequence is CASSYSTSGGFHEQYV. CDR3 nucleotides: TGTGCCAGCAGTTACTCGACTAGCGGGGGTTTCCACGAGCAGTACGTC.

The genes are TRBV10-3 and TRBJ2-1; D is uncertain. This CDR3 region has 15 residues. Germline values: CDR1 ENHRY, CDR2 SYGVKD. Trimming removed 0 bases from V and 6 bases from J, with 12 bases in between. The CDR3 DNA follows: TGTGCCATCAGTGAGTCGGGCGGAGTGTCCAATGAGCAGTTCTTC. Its translation is CAISESGGVSNEQFF.

Turning to this clonotype: This may be a read error, as it is one base from a much larger clone. The chain combines TRBV7-7 with TRBJ2-5; a weak D match, TRBD1 (5 bases). CDR3 length: 15 amino acids. Germline assignment: CDR1 SSHAT and CDR2 FNYEAQ (reference sequence). CDR3: CASSSDRTYQETQYF. In nucleotides, the CDR3 is TGTGCTAGCAGCTCCGACCGGACATACCAAGAGACCCAGTACTTC. Drawing the rest from reference TRBV7-7 and TRBJ2-5, the complete variable domain is GAGVSQSPRYKVTKRGQDVTLRCDPISSHATLYWYQQALGQGPEFLTYFNYEAQPDKSGLPSDRFSAERPEGSISTLTIQRTEQRDSAMYRCASSSDRTYQETQYFGPGTRLLVL.

This clonotype turned up a few times. This chain uses TRBV6-1 with TRBJ2-1, with 13 bases identical to TRBD2. The germline V gene encodes CDR1 MNHNS and CDR2 SASEGT. J lost 3 bases, V lost 6 bases, and 8 bases had no gene match. The CDR3 is made up of 17 amino acids. Here the CDR3 DNA reads TGTGCCAGCAGCGAGACTAGCGGGGGGCCCTACTACAATGAGCAGTTCTTC. Translation: CASSETSGGPYYNEQFF.

The rearrangement links TRBV12-3 or TRBV12-4 to TRBJ2-1; D is tentatively TRBD1 or TRBD2 (5 bases each). V was pared by 1 base and J by 2 bases, with 9 bases between. The CDR3 sequence is 15 residues long. The chain's CDR3 is CASSLGGAAYNEQFF. DNA of the CDR3: TGTGCCAGCAGTTTAGGAGGGGCCGCCTACAATGAGCAGTTCTTC.

This clonotype was detected ten times or more. This rearrangement joins TRBV7-8 to TRBJ1-5; D may be TRBD1 (5 bases). Trimming removed 5 bases from V and 7 bases from J, with 12 bases in between. The CDR3 extends over 13 amino acids. Per germline, CDR1 SGHVS and CDR2 FQNEAQ. The chain's CDR3 is CASSPGGVQPQHF. The CDR3 nucleotides read TGTGCCAGCAGCCCGGGGGGGGTCCAGCCCCAGCATTTT.

The genes are TRBV6-6 and TRBJ2-7; D is uncertain. This CDR3 is built from 14 residues. The V gene's germline CDR1 is MNHNY and CDR2 SVGAGI (reference sequence). Here the CDR3 reads CANSPAGQVYEQYV. Here the CDR3 DNA reads TGTGCCAACAGCCCCGCCGGTCAGGTCTACGAACAGTACGTC.

This clonotype was counted many times. The chain recombines TRBV12-3 or TRBV12-4 with TRBJ2-7; 9 bases are shared with TRBD2. This CDR3 region has 14 residues. The junction had 5 bases not matched to a gene; V was cut back by 5 bases and J by 3 bases. CDR3 protein: CASSTAGGLYEQYF. For the CDR3, the DNA is TGTGCCAGCAGTACAGCGGGGGGACTCTACGAGCAGTACTTC.

The chain employs TRBV20-1 and TRBJ1-2; D is uncertain. With 6 bases removed from V and 8 bases from J, the gap between germline ends came to 22 bases. The germline V gene has CDR1 DFQATT and CDR2 SNEGSKA (reference sequence). The CDR3 runs 14 residues. The DNA for the CDR3 is TGCAGTGCCTATACAACGGACTCGCTGGGCGGCTACACCTTC. Translated: CSAYTTDSLGGYTF.

The rearrangement uses TRBV27 and TRBJ2-5; tentatively, D is TRBD1 (6 bases). The germline gives CDR1 MNHEY, CDR2 SMNVEV (reference sequence). CDR3 size: 15 residues. Trimming pared 2 bases from V and 2 bases from J, leaving 12 bases between. CDR3 protein: CASSLGRGEQETQYF. The CDR3, as DNA: TGTGCCAGCAGTTTAGGCAGGGGTGAGCAAGAGACCCAGTACTTC.

At least ten counts were recorded for this clonotype. The chain uses TRBV7-4 and TRBJ1-5; maybe TRBD1 (6 bases). The CDR3 extends over 19 amino acids. Trimming took 5 bases from V and 4 from J, leaving 27 bases between them. CDR1 is SGHVT and CDR2 is SQSDAQ in the germline V gene. The CDR3 reads CASSAEPTGILLRNQPQHF. CDR3 sequence (DNA): TGTGCCAGCAGCGCAGAACCTACAGGGATATTGTTGAGGAATCAGCCCCAGCATTTT.

Many counts were recorded for this clonotype. V usage is TRBV6-1 and J usage is TRBJ1-1, with 7 bases fitting TRBD1. The germline CDR1 and CDR2 sequences are MNHNS and SASEGT. V lost 8 bases and J lost 4; bases outside the gene matches: 7. The CDR3 has 13 residues. DNA of the CDR3: TGTGCCAGCCTTGATACAGGGGCCACTGAAGCTTTCTTT. Translated, it gives CASLDTGATEAFF.

The table lists this clonotype with a few counts. This rearrangement joins TRBV7-6 to TRBJ2-3, with 13 bases that match TRBD2. Germline lookup yields CDR1 SGHVS and CDR2 FNYEAQ. V lost 6 bases to trimming and J lost 5 bases; unmatched junction nucleotides: 5. The CDR3 covers 15 residues. The CDR3 DNA reads as TGTGCCAGCAGGAGACTAGCGGGGGGTTTAGATACGCAGTATTTT. Its protein product is CASRRLAGGLDTQYF.

In this sample, this clonotype turned up many times. The chain has TRBV19 and TRBJ1-1, with TRBD1 as a possible D gene (5 bases). V shed 6 bases and J shed 8 bases, with 16 bases lying between them. Germline V gene lookup returns CDR1 LNHDA and CDR2 SQIVND (reference sequence). The CDR3 consists of 13 residues. CDR3 amino acids: CASSPGTPTEAFF. Here the CDR3 DNA reads TGTGCCAGTAGCCCCGGGACTCCAACCGAAGCTTTCTTT.

The rearrangement links TRBV2 to TRBJ2-4; unclear D gene. Trimming stripped 11 bases from V and 0 bases from J, with 11 bases between. The CDR3 has 13 residues. Per germline, CDR1 SNHLY and CDR2 FYNNEI. CDR3 sequence (DNA): TGTGCCGGCCAACCAATAGCCAAAAACATTCAGTACTTC. Protein product: CAGQPIAKNIQYF.

This clonotype was observed at least ten times. The gene calls are TRBV7-9 and TRBJ2-5, with TRBD2 matching over 14 bases. V shed 2 bases, J shed 4 bases, and the junction held 6 bases outside the gene matches. The CDR3 loop spans 17 amino acids. CDR1 is SEHNR, CDR2 FQNEAQ, per germline (reference sequence). DNA for the CDR3: TGTGCCAGCAGCTTACCGACTAGCGGGGGGGCTCGAGAGACCCAGTACTTC. Its protein product is CASSLPTSGGARETQYF.